One T cell receptor beta chain is described in this entry. Its antigen is unknown. These data come from a study of shared clonotypes between healthy human individuals. Sequencing was performed with immunoSEQ multiplex PCR; in TCRdb, only in-frame clones are kept and a portion is missing. Altogether 640,000 or so clones are present, approximately 75% being singletons, with the ten largest covering under 2%. A CD45RA+ naive subset and a CD45RA-negative memory subset were split from CD4+ cells. Germline-derived CDR1 and CDR2 are SGHVS and FNYEAQ. CDR3 size: 13 residues. V lost 4 bases and J lost 3, with 8 bases in between. Study-level results: Across subsets, estimated richness was generally greater for naive than for memory populations. Clonotype sharing among donors was thought likely to change with sequencing depth.

The sequencing input was memory CD4+ T cells sorted from blood. Subset meaning: CD45RA-negative fraction. The clonotype originates from a young woman in good health. The rearrangement joins TRBV7-6 to TRBJ2-3; D is possibly TRBD1 or TRBD2 (6 bases each). The DNA for the CDR3 is TGTGCCAGCAGCTGGGGGGCAACAGATACGCAGTATTTT. Translated: CASSWGATDTQYF. The complete variable domain, with remaining parts taken from reference TRBV7-6 and TRBJ2-3, reads GAGVSQSPRYKVTKRGQDVALRCDPISGHVSLYWYRQALGQGPEFLTYFNYEAQQDKSGLPNDRFSAERPEGSISTLTIQRTEQRDSAMYRCASSWGATDTQYFGPGTRLTVL.